These T cell receptor beta chains were read from a single sample in a study of vaccination and CD4 T cells after COVID-19. One entry per CDR3 protein results from TCRdb running MiXCR on the PCR reads. The repertoire includes roughly 13,000 distinct CDR3 sequences, around two thirds of them detected once, and approximately 12% sits in the top ten. No antigen has been assigned to these receptors. Sequencing was carried out using CD4+ T cells from blood, cultured in vitro. The receptors were sampled from a human donor who had recovered from COVID-19. Both conserved end residues are part of each CDR3. D genes are given only for firm matches. Rows give clone size only sometimes, using once, few, many, or a class for an expanded clone.

.	once	TRBJ1-5	TRBV5-5	TGTGCCAGCAGCCCCATTTCGGGGGGCAATCAGCCCCAGCATTTT	CASSPISGGNQPQHF
.	few	TRBJ1-5	TRBV20-1	TGCAGTAGCGGACAGAACAATCAGCCCCAGCATTTT	CSSGQNNQPQHF
.	.	TRBJ1-5	TRBV6-2/TRBV6-3	TGTGCCAGCAGTTACCCCCGGGTGGGTCAGCCCCAGCATTTT	CASSYPRVGQPQHF
.	few	TRBJ2-3	TRBV10-1	TGCGCCAGCAGTGAGTCTGGGGCTGGGGCAGATACGCAGTATTTT	CASSESGAGADTQYF
TRBD1	.	TRBJ1-6	TRBV30	TGTGCCTTCGGACAGGGATGGCATTCACCCCTCCACTTT	CAFGQGWHSPLHF
.	.	TRBJ2-5	TRBV18	TGTGCCAGCTCACCGATGGACCAAGAGACCCAGTACTTC	CASSPMDQETQYF
TRBD1	few	TRBJ1-2	TRBV5-4	TGTGCCAGCAGCTTGGCGTTGGGACAGGACTATGGCTACACCTTC	CASSLALGQDYGYTF
.	.	TRBJ1-2	TRBV10-3	TGTGCCATCAGTGAAATGGGGGACTATGGCTACACCTTC	CAISEMGDYGYTF
.	.	TRBJ2-7	TRBV6-1	TGTGCCAGCAGTGGCAGGGGTCGATTCGTCTACGAGCAGTACTTC	CASSGRGRFVYEQYF
TRBD2	.	TRBJ2-3	TRBV14	TGTGCCAGCAGCCAAGTCGGGCCGGGGGGAGATACGCAGTATTTT	CASSQVGPGGDTQYF
.	once	TRBJ2-5	TRBV11-3	TGTGCCAGCAGCTTATCTGGGTACCAAGAGACCCAGTACTTC	CASSLSGYQETQYF
TRBD2	.	TRBJ2-5	TRBV7-9	TGTGCCAGCAGCTTTTCGCCGCGGACTAGCGGGAGGTACCAAGAGACCCAGTACTTC	CASSFSPRTSGRYQETQYF
.	.	TRBJ2-3	TRBV24-1	TGTGCCACCAGTGATATCCCTTTTGCAGATACGCAGTATTTT	CATSDIPFADTQYF
TRBD2	.	TRBJ2-2	TRBV20-1	TGCAGTGCTCTAAGGACTAGCGGGAGGGCCACCGGGGAGCTGTTTTTT	CSALRTSGRATGELFF
.	.	TRBJ1-1	TRBV6-1	TGTGCCAGCAGCTCCAGGGGACGGGCCGCTGAAGCTTTCTTT	CASSSRGRAAEAFF
.	.	TRBJ2-6	TRBV6-1	TGTGCCAGCAGTGAAGAGTGGGCCAACGTCCTGACTTTC	CASSEEWANVLTF
TRBD1	.	TRBJ2-7	TRBV2	TGTGCCAGCAGAGTCTCGACAGGGGGCTTCGACGAGCAGTACTTC	CASRVSTGGFDEQYF
.	.	TRBJ1-5	TRBV20-1	TGCAGTGCTAGTGGGGGTTGGCTTCAGCCCCAGCATTTT	CSASGGWLQPQHF
TRBD2	few	TRBJ2-5	TRBV27	TGTGCCAGCAGCAATCCTCTAGCGGGAGAGACCCAGTACTTC	CASSNPLAGETQYF
TRBD1	.	TRBJ2-3	TRBV7-2	TGTGCCAGCAGCCTAAGGGACAGAGATTCTTTCACAGATACGCAGTATTTT	CASSLRDRDSFTDTQYF
.	.	TRBJ2-2	TRBV6-4	TGTGCCAGCAGTGACTCCAGCGCCGGGGAGCTGTTTTTT	CASSDSSAGELFF
.	.	TRBJ2-1	TRBV10-3	TGTGCCATTACGGGCGAAGGCGATGAGCAGTTCTTC	CAITGEGDEQFF
TRBD1	few	TRBJ1-5	TRBV15	TGTGCCACCAGCTTAGACAGGGGACAAAATCAGCCCCAGCATTTT	CATSLDRGQNQPQHF
.	.	TRBJ2-3	TRBV7-6	TGTGCCAGCAGCTTAACGGGCTGGGGCACAGATACGCAGTATTTT	CASSLTGWGTDTQYF
.	.	TRBJ1-4	TRBV20-1	TGCAGTGCTAGAGGCGCCTCAGGGGCCGAAACCAATGAAAAACTGTTTTTT	CSARGASGAETNEKLFF
TRBD2	.	TRBJ2-5	TRBV28	TGTGCCAGCAGTTCCCAACTTAGGGCTAGCGGGCTCCAAGAGACCCAGTACTTC	CASSSQLRASGLQETQYF
.	.	TRBJ2-1	TRBV10-1	TGCGCCAGCAGTGTTGGACTAAACAATGAGCAGTTCTTC	CASSVGLNNEQFF
.	few	TRBJ2-1	TRBV7-2	TGTGCCAGCAGAGAGGGGGGGGCTGGCGGTGAGCAGTTCTTC	CASREGGAGGEQFF
TRBD2	.	TRBJ2-7	TRBV9	TGTGCCAGCAGTATAGAACTAGCGGGGCTAGTTGATGACGAGCAGTACTTC	CASSIELAGLVDDEQYF
.	.	TRBJ1-1	TRBV10-3	TGTGCCATCAATTCACAGGGTGGGACTGAAGCTTTCTTT	CAINSQGGTEAFF
.	few	TRBJ1-2	TRBV20-1	TGCAGTGCTAGAGAGGTGCAGACCTATGGCTACACCTTC	CSAREVQTYGYTF
.	.	TRBJ1-2	TRBV18	TGTGCCAGCTCACCCCAACGGGGCGGCTACACCTTC	CASSPQRGGYTF
.	.	TRBJ1-5	TRBV25-1	TGTGCCAGCACATTCTTCCGGGAGGAGTTAGGTCAGCCCCAGCATTTT	CASTFFREELGQPQHF
TRBD1	.	TRBJ2-3	TRBV20-1	TGCAGTGCCCCCGGGACAGGAACAGATACGCAGTATTTT	CSAPGTGTDTQYF
.	once	TRBJ2-7	TRBV20-1	TGCAGTGCTAAGGGAGAACAGAGGTACCACGAGCAGTACTTC	CSAKGEQRYHEQYF